This T cell receptor (beta chain) was captured in a study of T cells in Graves' hyperthyroidism and ophthalmopathy. Study-wide points: Most clonotypes that expanded in the thyroid above 0.001 also showed up in blood.

Uncontrolled infection, other autoimmune disease, pregnancy or lactation excluded patients. Diagnoses used clinical symptoms, serum thyroxine and TRAb, thyroid ultrasound and orbital computed tomography. The CDR3 is 16 amino acids. The V gene's germline CDR1 is DFQATT and CDR2 SNEGSKA (reference sequence). On this clonotype itself: What it recognizes is unknown. A read error may account for a junction end that differs from germline.

RNA transcripts were the template for amplifying TCR beta CDR3 regions. First-round RT-PCR of the TCR CDR3 relied on the HTBI primer set. Each CDR3 protein is one row after TCRdb ran MiXCR on the multiplex PCR reads. Here the sample spans roughly 640,000 distinct CDR3 sequences, about 16% being singletons. The rearrangement uses TRBV20-1 and TRBJ2-1, with D possibly being TRBD2 (6 bases). The sample taken for sequencing was blood. The clonotype originates from a woman aged 40 to 49 with Graves' ophthalmopathy. CDR3 sequence: CSARDPRVADYNEQLF. CDR3 DNA sequence: TGCAGTGCTAGGGATCCCAGAGTAGCGGATTACAATGAGCAGCTCTTC.